The clone carrying this T cell receptor (beta chain) has just a few counts. These data come from a study of blood T cell repertoires in COVID-19. Across the study: There were acute and convalescent COVID-19 samples, and they came from the United States, Italy and Spain.

As handled by the study authors: How many nucleated cells were present was estimated from reference gene primer amplification. Data came from immunoSEQ multiplex PCR; TCRdb stores just in-frame clones and leaves some out. V and J calls and clone size come straight from that table; D and trimming were deduced from the DNA. Here the sample spans about 70,000 clones, under 85% being singletons. This TCR was recovered from a man aged 70-80 years with acute or convalescent COVID-19. The material sequenced was peripheral blood.

The CDR3 loop reads CASSLALGGGGDGYTF. DNA of the CDR3: TGCGCCAGCAGCTTGGCCCTCGGAGGGGGCGGGGATGGCTACACCTTC. The chain couples TRBV5-1 to TRBJ1-2; 7 bases are a match to TRBD1. The CDR3 runs 16 residues. Germline lookup yields CDR1 SGHRS and CDR2 YFSETQ. Trimming at V came to 0 bases and at J to 6 bases, leaving 11 bases not matched to a gene.